Listed below are T cell receptor beta chains from one sample, sequenced in a study of CD8+ T cells in alopecia areata. Generated by immunoSEQ multiplex PCR, the TCRdb table keeps only in-frame clones and is missing some. The repertoire has 100,000 to 150,000 clones, roughly 61% of them found once; the top ten carry roughly 4.8%. The specimen comprised CD4+ T cells sorted from blood, sampled at week 0. Source of these receptors: a human donor with alopecia areata. Each CDR3 is given with its conserved first and last residue. The D gene is left open where the match is weak. Size is omitted from some rows. Given values are once, few, many or a class for expanded clones.

J gene: TRBJ2-1; D gene: TRBD1; V gene: TRBV28; clone size: .; CDR3 protein: CASSSIHRQGGYNEQFF; CDR3 DNA: TGTGCCAGCAGTTCGATACACCGACAGGGGGGCTACAATGAGCAGTTCTTC
J gene: TRBJ1-1; D gene: .; V gene: TRBV5-1; clone size: .; CDR3 protein: CASRAESSHTEAFF; CDR3 DNA: TGCGCCAGCAGAGCGGAGAGTAGCCACACTGAAGCTTTCTTT
J gene: TRBJ2-6; D gene: .; V gene: TRBV5-4; clone size: .; CDR3 protein: CASSLRGGANVLTF; CDR3 DNA: TGTGCCAGCAGCTTACGAGGAGGGGCCAACGTCCTGACTTTC
J gene: TRBJ2-7; D gene: .; V gene: TRBV10-2; clone size: few; CDR3 protein: CASSESSYEQYF; CDR3 DNA: TGCGCCAGCAGTGAGTCGAGCTACGAGCAGTACTTC
J gene: TRBJ1-1; D gene: .; V gene: TRBV7-2; clone size: .; CDR3 protein: CASSLRQEDTEAFF; CDR3 DNA: TGTGCCAGCAGCTTACGGCAGGAGGACACTGAAGCTTTCTTT
J gene: TRBJ2-7; D gene: TRBD1; V gene: TRBV7-9; clone size: .; CDR3 protein: CASSLRTGSYEQYF; CDR3 DNA: TGTGCCAGCAGCTTAAGGACAGGGTCCTACGAGCAGTACTTC
J gene: TRBJ2-1; D gene: .; V gene: TRBV15; clone size: .; CDR3 protein: CATLGNPGRSYNEQFF; CDR3 DNA: TGTGCCACCCTTGGGAACCCAGGGAGGTCCTACAATGAGCAGTTCTTC
J gene: TRBJ1-1; D gene: TRBD1; V gene: TRBV5-1; clone size: .; CDR3 protein: CASSPSTGPNTEAFF; CDR3 DNA: TGCGCCAGCAGCCCTTCGACAGGGCCGAACACTGAAGCTTTCTTT
J gene: TRBJ2-7; D gene: TRBD1; V gene: TRBV7-2; clone size: .; CDR3 protein: CASSSTGAAPYEQYF; CDR3 DNA: TGTGCCAGCAGCTCGACAGGGGCGGCCCCCTACGAGCAGTACTTC
J gene: TRBJ2-1; D gene: TRBD1; V gene: TRBV4-3; clone size: few; CDR3 protein: CASSQEGQIYNEQFF; CDR3 DNA: TGCGCCAGCAGCCAAGAGGGACAGATCTACAATGAGCAGTTCTTC
J gene: TRBJ2-7; D gene: TRBD1; V gene: TRBV7-2; clone size: few; CDR3 protein: CASSLAEDRYSYEQYF; CDR3 DNA: TGTGCCAGCAGCTTAGCCGAGGACAGGTACTCGTACGAGCAGTACTTC
J gene: TRBJ1-5; D gene: TRBD1; V gene: TRBV18; clone size: few; CDR3 protein: CASSLKGTGNSNQPQHF; CDR3 DNA: TGTGCCAGCTCACTGAAGGGGACAGGGAATAGCAATCAGCCCCAGCATTTT
J gene: TRBJ1-1; D gene: .; V gene: TRBV19; clone size: .; CDR3 protein: CASSRGTEAFF; CDR3 DNA: TGTGCCAGTAGCAGGGGCACTGAAGCTTTCTTT
J gene: TRBJ1-2; D gene: .; V gene: TRBV7-3; clone size: .; CDR3 protein: CASSPDVNYGYTF; CDR3 DNA: TGTGCCAGCAGCCCGGACGTTAACTATGGCTACACCTTC
J gene: TRBJ2-7; D gene: TRBD1; V gene: TRBV30; clone size: .; CDR3 protein: CACSTGPYEQYF; CDR3 DNA: TGTGCCTGTTCGACAGGGCCCTACGAGCAGTACTTC
J gene: TRBJ2-7; D gene: .; V gene: TRBV19; clone size: once; CDR3 protein: CASSMPQGGYTDEQYF; CDR3 DNA: TGTGCCAGTAGTATGCCCCAGGGCGGGTACACCGACGAGCAGTACTTC
J gene: TRBJ2-7; D gene: .; V gene: TRBV7-2; clone size: few; CDR3 protein: CASSLQYEQYF; CDR3 DNA: TGTGCCAGCAGCTTACAATACGAGCAGTACTTC
J gene: TRBJ2-5; D gene: .; V gene: TRBV29-1; clone size: .; CDR3 protein: CSVALGEPETQYF; CDR3 DNA: TGCAGCGTTGCTCTCGGGGAGCCAGAGACCCAGTACTTC
J gene: TRBJ2-5; D gene: TRBD1; V gene: TRBV5-4; clone size: .; CDR3 protein: CASSLDRGETQYF; CDR3 DNA: TGTGCCAGCAGCTTAGACAGGGGAGAGACCCAGTACTTC
J gene: TRBJ2-7; D gene: TRBD2; V gene: TRBV6-5; clone size: .; CDR3 protein: CASSYSQRGGYEQYF; CDR3 DNA: TGTGCCAGCAGTTACTCGCAGCGGGGGGGGTACGAGCAGTACTTC
J gene: TRBJ2-1; D gene: .; V gene: TRBV10-3; clone size: .; CDR3 protein: CAISPDNNEQFF; CDR3 DNA: TGTGCCATCAGTCCAGACAACAATGAGCAGTTCTTC
J gene: TRBJ1-5; D gene: TRBD1; V gene: TRBV6-5; clone size: .; CDR3 protein: CASSAGTGTQPQHF; CDR3 DNA: TGTGCCAGCAGCGCCGGGACAGGGACTCAGCCCCAGCATTTT
J gene: TRBJ1-4; D gene: TRBD1; V gene: TRBV5-1; clone size: .; CDR3 protein: CASSTGQGTEKLFF; CDR3 DNA: TGCGCCAGCAGCACGGGACAGGGTACCGAAAAACTGTTTTTT
J gene: TRBJ1-3; D gene: .; V gene: TRBV7-9; clone size: .; CDR3 protein: CASSLTGGTGNTIYF; CDR3 DNA: TGTGCCAGCAGCTTAACTGGGGGAACTGGAAACACCATATATTTT
J gene: TRBJ2-1; D gene: .; V gene: TRBV4-3; clone size: .; CDR3 protein: CASSQDKGIRQFF; CDR3 DNA: TGCGCCAGCAGCCAAGATAAGGGGATACGGCAGTTCTTC
J gene: TRBJ2-3; D gene: .; V gene: TRBV2; clone size: .; CDR3 protein: CASMGQTDTQYF; CDR3 DNA: TGTGCCAGCATGGGGCAAACAGATACGCAGTATTTT
J gene: TRBJ1-5; D gene: .; V gene: TRBV4-3; clone size: .; CDR3 protein: CASSYRVGNQPQHF; CDR3 DNA: TGCGCCAGCAGCTACCGAGTTGGCAATCAGCCCCAGCATTTT
J gene: TRBJ2-7; D gene: TRBD1; V gene: TRBV15; clone size: few; CDR3 protein: CATANYRGSSTYEQYF; CDR3 DNA: TGTGCCACGGCGAATTACAGGGGTTCCAGCACCTACGAGCAGTACTTC
J gene: TRBJ2-1; D gene: TRBD2; V gene: TRBV6-6; clone size: .; CDR3 protein: CASRITSGRNNEQFF; CDR3 DNA: TGTGCCAGCAGAATTACTAGCGGGCGCAACAATGAGCAGTTCTTC
J gene: TRBJ2-5; D gene: TRBD1; V gene: TRBV5-1; clone size: .; CDR3 protein: CASSQRTGRYQETQYF; CDR3 DNA: TGCGCCAGCAGCCAACGGACAGGGAGGTACCAAGAGACCCAGTACTTC
J gene: TRBJ2-5; D gene: .; V gene: TRBV29-1; clone size: .; CDR3 protein: CSASVAQETQYF; CDR3 DNA: TGCAGCGCGTCGGTGGCGCAAGAGACCCAGTACTTC
J gene: TRBJ2-5; D gene: .; V gene: TRBV15; clone size: many; CDR3 protein: CATSRVVAMETQYF; CDR3 DNA: TGTGCCACCAGCAGAGTTGTGGCCATGGAGACCCAGTACTTC
J gene: TRBJ1-4; D gene: .; V gene: TRBV7-2; clone size: .; CDR3 protein: CASSVTVEKLFF; CDR3 DNA: TGTGCCAGCAGCGTCACAGTAGAAAAACTGTTTTTT
J gene: TRBJ2-7; D gene: .; V gene: TRBV6-1; clone size: .; CDR3 protein: CASRRTETYEQYF; CDR3 DNA: TGTGCCAGCAGAAGGACAGAAACCTACGAGCAGTACTTC
J gene: TRBJ2-1; D gene: TRBD2; V gene: TRBV5-1; clone size: .; CDR3 protein: CASSLDLAAYNEQFF; CDR3 DNA: TGCGCCAGCAGCTTGGACCTAGCGGCCTACAATGAGCAGTTCTTC
J gene: TRBJ1-1; D gene: .; V gene: TRBV29-1; clone size: few; CDR3 protein: CSVVWTALDTEAFF; CDR3 DNA: TGCAGCGTTGTGTGGACAGCCCTGGACACTGAAGCTTTCTTT
J gene: TRBJ2-1; D gene: TRBD1; V gene: TRBV7-6; clone size: .; CDR3 protein: CASSRGTGGPNEQFF; CDR3 DNA: TGTGCCAGCAGCCGTGGGACAGGGGGCCCAAATGAGCAGTTCTTC
J gene: TRBJ2-2; D gene: TRBD1; V gene: TRBV5-1; clone size: .; CDR3 protein: CASSLAGTGTGELFF; CDR3 DNA: TGCGCCAGCAGCTTGGCCGGGACAGGGACCGGGGAGCTGTTTTTT
J gene: TRBJ2-7; D gene: .; V gene: TRBV5-1; clone size: few; CDR3 protein: CASSLETGSSYEQYF; CDR3 DNA: TGCGCCAGCAGCTTGGAAACAGGGAGCTCCTACGAGCAGTACTTC